Below, 3 T cell receptor beta chains from the same sample are listed, as sequenced in a study of T cells in Graves' hyperthyroidism and ophthalmopathy (dated by TCRdb to about 2019). Libraries were built with multiplex PCR. Sequencing was carried out with an Illumina HiSeq 2000. TCR beta CDR3 regions were amplified from RNA transcripts. The TCR CDR3 was subjected to a first round of RT-PCR using the HTBI primer set and the Qiagen OneStep RT-PCR kit. The public sequencing data were trimmed at Q25 with fastp and processed into clonotypes with MiXCR by TCRdb, which kept only in-frame beta chains. Each CDR3 protein gets just one entry, which takes the most common genes and DNA from the rows behind it. This sample gives some 760,000 distinct CDR3 sequences in total; 14% of them show up just once. More than 8.5% of the sample goes to the ten largest clones. The specimen sequenced was blood. The receptors here all came from a woman under 30 with Graves' hyperthyroidism.

This clonotype was found a few times. The chain has TRBV7-3 and TRBJ2-1, with D perhaps given as TRBD1 or TRBD2 (5 bases each). This CDR3 has 15 amino acids. V lost 5 bases and J 5 bases, leaving 16 bases between the germline ends. Looked up from germline, CDR1 is SGHTA and CDR2 is FQGTGA. The CDR3 loop reads CASSPSGTANNEQFF. The CDR3 DNA reads TGTGCCAGCAGCCCATCCGGGACGGCGAACAATGAGCAGTTCTTC.

This clonotype was observed at least ten times. The J gene is TRBJ1-6, the V gene TRBV30; D might be TRBD1 (5 bases). V was pared by 4 bases and J by 10 bases, with 14 bases between. This CDR3 region has 13 residues. CDR1 and CDR2 from the germline V gene are GTSNPN and SVGIG (reference sequence). The CDR3 DNA follows: TGTGCCTGGAAGGTTCCGGGGCAATCACCCCTCCACTTT. Its translation: CAWKVPGQSPLHF.

This clonotype appeared many times. The V and J genes are TRBV12-3 or TRBV12-4 and TRBJ2-7; maybe TRBD1 (6 bases). The CDR3 is made up of 17 amino acids. V lost 6 bases to trimming and J lost 3 bases, with 24 bases between them. The CDR3 region is CASRSLGRGATNYEQYF. CDR3 in DNA: TGTGCCAGCAGATCCCTAGGCAGGGGCGCTACTAACTACGAGCAGTACTTC.